In its sample, the clone carrying this TCR beta chain was seen a few times. What it binds is unknown. There are 15 residues in the CDR3. The germline gives CDR1 MGHDK, CDR2 SYGVNS. Trimming took 2 bases from V and 7 from J; bases not matched to a gene: 10. Libraries were prepared by immunoSEQ multiplex PCR; TCRdb keeps only in-frame clonotypes and omits some of them. The sample has under 300,000 clones, roughly 70% seen once; the top ten hold 15% to 19%. The sample is drawn from a study of cytotoxic CD8 clonotypes in ibrutinib-treated CLL. Study outcomes and limitations: Clonality was higher at ibrutinib response and returned toward baseline at progression.

This rearrangement joins TRBV25-1 to TRBJ1-2; 7 positions agree with TRBD1. The sequencing here drew on PBMCs, taken after 24 months of ibrutinib treatment. The clonotype originates from a human donor with chronic lymphocytic leukemia. This chain's CDR3 is CASSESGTAPRGYTF. The DNA for the CDR3 is TGTGCCAGCAGTGAAAGCGGGACAGCCCCCCGTGGCTACACCTTC.